One T cell receptor (beta chain) is described in this entry. Its antigen is not known. Use of 60 Vbeta and 13 Jbeta primers characterized the PCR. Here immunoSEQ multiplex PCR was the method, and the copy in TCRdb shows in-frame clones only, minus some. In all, the sample yields tens of thousands of clones. This sample is part of a study of cytomegalovirus exposure and HLA in healthy donors. CDR3 length: 14 residues. Deletions cut 2 bases from V and 5 bases from J, with 12 bases between. Per the germline V gene, CDR1 is LGHNA and CDR2 is YSLEER. Overall study results and limits: The authors later found most CMV-associated TCR beta chains appeared HLA-restricted. Upon later analysis, HLA-associated TCR beta chains proved more clonally expanded than other, equally common chains.

The clonotype was recovered from a man in his fifties in good health and CMV-seropositive. The chain couples TRBV4-3 to TRBJ1-1, with D maybe TRBD1 (6 bases). Sequencing was done on a sample of PBMCs. The CDR3 DNA sequence: TGCGCCAGCAGCCAAAGTTGGGGGCGTACTGAAGCTTTCTTT. As protein: CASSQSWGRTEAFF.